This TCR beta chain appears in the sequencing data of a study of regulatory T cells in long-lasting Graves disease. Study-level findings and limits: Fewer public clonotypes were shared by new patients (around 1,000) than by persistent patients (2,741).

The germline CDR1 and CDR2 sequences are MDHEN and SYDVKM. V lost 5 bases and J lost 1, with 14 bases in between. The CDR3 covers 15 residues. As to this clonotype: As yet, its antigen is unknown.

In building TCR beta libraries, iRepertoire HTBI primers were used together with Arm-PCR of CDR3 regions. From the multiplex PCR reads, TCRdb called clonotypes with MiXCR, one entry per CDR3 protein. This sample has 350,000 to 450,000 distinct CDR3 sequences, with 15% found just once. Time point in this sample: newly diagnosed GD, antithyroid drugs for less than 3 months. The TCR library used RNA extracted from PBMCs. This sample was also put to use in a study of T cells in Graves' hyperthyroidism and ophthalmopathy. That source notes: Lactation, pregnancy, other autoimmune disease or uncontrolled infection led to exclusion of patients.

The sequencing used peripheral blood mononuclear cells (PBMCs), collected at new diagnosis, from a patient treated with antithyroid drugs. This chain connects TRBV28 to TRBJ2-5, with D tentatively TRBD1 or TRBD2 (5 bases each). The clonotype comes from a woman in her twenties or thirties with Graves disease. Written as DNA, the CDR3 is TGTGCCAGCAGTGCTCCGGGGCAGTCCCAAGAGACCCAGTACTTC. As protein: CASSAPGQSQETQYF.